A single sample gave rise to the 5 T cell receptor beta chains below, sequenced in a study of T cell repertoires in cytomegalovirus infection. TCRdb re-called the reads through MiXCR, storing one row per CDR3 protein. The sample comprises roughly 300,000 distinct CDR3 sequences, more than 8% of which are singletons, and 4.3% rests with the top ten. Sequenced input: PBMCs. The receptors were sampled from a human donor in good health (CMV status not recorded). Some clones in this sample may be carry-over from other donors' samples.

This clonotype was found many times. The gene calls are TRBV7-2 and TRBJ1-1; D gene uncertain. The germline gives CDR1 SGHTA, CDR2 FQGNSA. Trimming removed 5 bases at V and 8 bases at J, with 9 bases between. The CDR3 is 11 residues long. CDR3 protein: CASSLRWEAFF. The CDR3 DNA sequence: TGTGCCAGCAGCCTACGGTGGGAAGCTTTCTTT.

The rearrangement uses TRBV10-3 and TRBJ2-1; 11 positions match TRBD2. This CDR3 has 17 residues. J was trimmed by 0 bases and V by 8 bases; bases with no gene match: 9. Germline CDR1 is ENHRY and CDR2 is SYGVKD. CDR3 amino acids: CAIGSSGRLSSYNEQFF. The CDR3, as DNA: TGTGCCATCGGTTCTAGCGGGAGGTTGAGCTCCTACAATGAGCAGTTCTTC.

This clonotype was recorded many times. The chain employs TRBV7-6 and TRBJ1-6, with D possibly being TRBD1 (5 bases). Per the germline V gene, CDR1 is SGHVS and CDR2 is FNYEAQ. The CDR3 extends over 17 amino acids. V lost 1 base, J lost 10 bases, and 20 bases lay in between. The CDR3 is CASSLGRDGSRMSPLHF. The CDR3 nucleotides are TGTGCCAGCAGCTTAGGCAGGGACGGGTCTAGAATGTCACCCCTCCACTTT.

The chain couples TRBV7-9 to TRBJ2-7; the D call may be TRBD1 or TRBD2 (5 bases each). The V gene's germline CDR1 is SEHNR and CDR2 FQNEAQ (reference sequence). The CDR3 runs 16 residues. The V and J ends lost 1 base and 2 bases respectively, with 15 bases between them. CDR3 residues: CASSLDLWGNAYEQYF. The CDR3 DNA reads as TGTGCCAGCAGCTTAGACCTCTGGGGGAACGCCTACGAGCAGTACTTC.

This clonotype was counted between two and nine times. The V gene is TRBV19, the J gene TRBJ1-5, with 8 bases lining up with TRBD1. Losses at the gene ends were 10 bases for V and 1 base for J; bases not matched to a gene: 9. The germline V gene has CDR1 LNHDA and CDR2 SQIVND (reference sequence). The CDR3 extends over 15 amino acids. As DNA, the CDR3 is TGTGCCACTAATCCAGGGGGCCTGAGCAATCAGCCCCAGCATTTT. Encoded protein: CATNPGGLSNQPQHF.